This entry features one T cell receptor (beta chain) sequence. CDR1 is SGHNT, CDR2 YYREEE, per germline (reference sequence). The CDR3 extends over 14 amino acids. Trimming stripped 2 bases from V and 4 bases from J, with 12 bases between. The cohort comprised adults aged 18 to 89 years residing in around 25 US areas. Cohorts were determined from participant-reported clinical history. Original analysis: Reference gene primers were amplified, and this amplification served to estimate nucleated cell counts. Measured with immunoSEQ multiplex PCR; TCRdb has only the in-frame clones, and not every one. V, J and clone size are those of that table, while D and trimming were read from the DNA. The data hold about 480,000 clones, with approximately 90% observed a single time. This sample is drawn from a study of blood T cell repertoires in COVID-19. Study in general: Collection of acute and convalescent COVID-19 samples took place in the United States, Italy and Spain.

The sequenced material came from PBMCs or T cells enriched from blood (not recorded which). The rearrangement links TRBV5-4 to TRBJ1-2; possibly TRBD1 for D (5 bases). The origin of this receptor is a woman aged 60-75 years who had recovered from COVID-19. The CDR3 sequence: CASSFGGSSYGYTF. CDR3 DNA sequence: TGTGCCAGCAGCTTCGGGGGTTCGTCCTATGGCTACACCTTC.